This TCR beta chain was obtained from a study of blood T cell repertoires in COVID-19. The table came from immunoSEQ multiplex PCR; TCRdb's copy has only in-frame clones and leaves some out. Of 88,000 or so clones listed, approximately 86% were seen once; the top ten hold approximately 7.2%. The CDR3 is made up of 13 amino acids. V was cut by 3 bases and J by 7 bases, with 7 bases left in between. From germline, CDR1 is ENHRY and CDR2 SYGVKD. This clonotype was obtained from a man aged 55 to 69 with acute or convalescent COVID-19. J is TRBJ1-6 and V is TRBV10-3; perhaps TRBD1 as D (6 bases). The sample consisted of peripheral blood. In nucleotides, the CDR3 is TGTGCCATCAGTGACGACAGGAATTCACCCCTCCACTTT. Translation: CAISDDRNSPLHF.